A selection of T cell receptor beta chains follows, all from one sample in a study of cytomegalovirus exposure and HLA in healthy donors. Repertoires were generated with immunoSEQ multiplex PCR, while TCRdb's copy carries only in-frame clones and drops some. Of about 180,000 clones in the sample, around 80% were seen once. Material for sequencing was PBMCs. Source of these receptors: a girl between 10 and 17 years old in good health and CMV-seropositive. The CDR3 runs from the conserved cysteine through the conserved F or W. Each record gives: J gene, D gene, clone size, V gene, CDR3 DNA, CDR3 protein. D genes are given only for firm matches. Some rows mark clone size as missing; the rest say once, few, many or name a class of expanded clone.

>TRBJ2-5|TRBD2|.|TRBV30
TGTGCCTGGGGAGCGGGAGGGCCACAAGAGACCCAGTACTTC
CAWGAGGPQETQYF
>TRBJ2-7|TRBD2|.|TRBV6-5
TGTGCCAGCAGTTACTCGTGGTCTAGCGGGAGCCACGAGCAGTACTTC
CASSYSWSSGSHEQYF
>TRBJ1-4|.|.|TRBV15
TGTGCCACCAGCAAGAGAACAGGGATTTGGACTAATGAAAAACTGTTTTTT
CATSKRTGIWTNEKLFF
>TRBJ2-7|TRBD1|.|TRBV25-1
TGTGCCAGCAAGGGGGGTCGGACAGGGGGATACGAGCAGTACTTC
CASKGGRTGGYEQYF
>TRBJ2-3|.|once|TRBV6-1
TGTGCCAGCAACAGATACAGCACAGATACGCAGTATTTT
CASNRYSTDTQYF
>TRBJ1-3|.|.|TRBV13
TGTGCCAGCAGCTTCAAGGGGATGGTCAACACCATATATTTT
CASSFKGMVNTIYF
>TRBJ2-5|TRBD2|.|TRBV7-9
TGTGCCAGCAGCTTCGGGTTGGCGGGAGGGCAAGAGACCCAGTACTTC
CASSFGLAGGQETQYF
>TRBJ1-2|TRBD1|.|TRBV6-5
TGTGCCAGCAGTTCAACAGGGGCCAGTTACTATGGCTACACCTTC
CASSSTGASYYGYTF
>TRBJ2-1|TRBD2|.|TRBV4-1
TGCGCCAGCAGTCGGGCTACTAGCGGGCGCTACAATGAGCAGTTCTTC
CASSRATSGRYNEQFF
>TRBJ2-7|TRBD1|.|TRBV6-5
TGTGCCAGCAGTTGGGACAGGGTGGGGGAGCAGTACTTC
CASSWDRVGEQYF
>TRBJ2-2|.|.|TRBV7-3
TGTGCCAGCAGCCAACTACAGGGAGTCGGGGAGCTGTTTTTT
CASSQLQGVGELFF
>TRBJ2-7|.|.|TRBV7-9
TGTGCCAGCAGCCCTAACATGGAGGGTACGGACGAGCAGTACTTC
CASSPNMEGTDEQYF
>TRBJ2-7|TRBD1|.|TRBV29-1
TGCAGCGGGCGGGGGACAGGGGTCTCCTACGAGCAGTACTTC
CSGRGTGVSYEQYF
>TRBJ1-2|.|.|TRBV13
TGTGCCAGCAGTCTACAGAATAACTATGGCTACACCTTC
CASSLQNNYGYTF
>TRBJ2-7|.|.|TRBV5-6
TGTGCCAGCAGCTTGATTATGGGCAAGCTATACGAGCAGTACTTC
CASSLIMGKLYEQYF
>TRBJ2-3|TRBD1|.|TRBV29-1
TGCAGCCTTAAACAGGGGACAGGCACAGATACGCAGTATTTT
CSLKQGTGTDTQYF
>TRBJ2-3|.|.|TRBV6-1
TGTGCCAGCAGTGAAATCCGAAGCCCACCAGATACGCAGTATTTT
CASSEIRSPPDTQYF
>TRBJ1-5|TRBD1|.|TRBV6-6
TGTGCCAGCAGTTACCGGACAGGGTATCAGCCCCAGCATTTT
CASSYRTGYQPQHF
>TRBJ2-7|.|.|TRBV6-6
TGTGCCAGCAGGCCCCAGGGTTACGAGCAGTACTTC
CASRPQGYEQYF
>TRBJ2-3|TRBD2|.|TRBV30
TGTGCCTGGAGTGGGAGTAGCGGGGACCGGTATTTT
CAWSGSSGDRYF
>TRBJ1-5|.|.|TRBV28
TGTGCCAGCAGTTTATTCGGGCAGGGTTACCTTTATAGCAATCAGCCCCAGCATTTT
CASSLFGQGYLYSNQPQHF
>TRBJ1-2|.|.|TRBV18
TGTGCCAGCTCACCGGGGGGGGCTGGAACTAACTATGGCTACACCTTC
CASSPGGAGTNYGYTF
>TRBJ1-2|TRBD1|.|TRBV29-1
TGCAGCGCTGAGACAGGGGATGACTATGGCTACACCTTC
CSAETGDDYGYTF
>TRBJ2-7|.|once|TRBV5-1
TGCGCCAGCAGCTTCTCCAGGGTCTCCTACGAGCAGTACTTC
CASSFSRVSYEQYF
>TRBJ1-1|TRBD1|few|TRBV6-1
TGTGCCAGCAGTCAGACAGGGAGGTACACTGAAGCTTTCTTT
CASSQTGRYTEAFF
>TRBJ2-1|.|.|TRBV9
TGTGCCAGCACCCCTGGCGAGGGTGAGCAGTTCTTC
CASTPGEGEQFF
>TRBJ1-1|.|.|TRBV7-9
TGTGCCAGCAGCCATAGACTGGGGAACACTGAAGCTTTCTTT
CASSHRLGNTEAFF
>TRBJ1-2|.|.|TRBV7-2
TGTGCCAGCAGCTCCCCGATGTCGGGATATGGCTACACCTTC
CASSSPMSGYGYTF